The clone carrying this TCR beta chain was seen a handful of times. Its target is unknown. Then a second PCR, running roughly 7 to 11 cycles, was carried out with a sample-barcoded 5' primer and a J-beta primer mix. MiXCR was run by TCRdb on the 5' RACE reads, yielding one entry per CDR3 protein. The sample yields 380,000 or so distinct CDR3 sequences, 52% seen once. The data stem from a study of blood T cells in healthy people across ages. Regarding the study as a whole: Fewer expanded clones and more diversity marked long-lived versus aged donors.

The germline V gene has CDR1 DFQATT and CDR2 SNEGSKA (reference sequence). The CDR3 sequence is 13 residues long. The specimen sequenced was blood. The V and J genes are TRBV20-1 and TRBJ2-4, with D tentatively TRBD1 or TRBD2 (5 bases each). The better agreement between TRBJ2-7 and the DNA end casts doubt on the J call. This clonotype was obtained from a man aged 60 to 69 in good health. The CDR3 here is CSANTGPPYEQYF. CDR3 DNA sequence: TGCAGTGCAAACACGGGACCCCCCTACGAGCAGTACTTC.